Sequencing of this T cell receptor beta chain was carried out in a study of Ad26.COV2.S vaccination and SARS-CoV-2 variants. Study details: Recipients of Ad26.COV2.S got it intramuscularly, once or twice 56 days apart.

The treatment here: roughly 20 received Ad26.COV2.S at low or high dose, single or two shots; about 5 received placebo; per-sample allocation not given. Following the first vaccine or placebo injection, samples were taken on day 63. Produced via immunoSEQ multiplex PCR; TCRdb's table is partial and in-frame only. Of about 350,000 clones in the sample, roughly 90% were seen once. Findings and limits, study-wide: The study found higher spike-specific TCR breadth in vaccine than placebo recipients.

Between the trimmed V and J ends, which lost 4 bases and 1 base, there was a span of 13 bases. The CDR3 extends over 15 amino acids. Germline V gene lookup returns CDR1 MNHEY and CDR2 SVGAGI. This clone has a handful of counts. What it binds is not known. This chain uses TRBV6-5 with TRBJ1-1; D gene uncertain. The source was peripheral blood, collected in a trial of Ad26.COV2.S vaccine versus placebo. The receptor comes from a person between 18 and 65 years old who received the Ad26.COV2.S COVID-19 vaccine or a placebo. CDR3 sequence: CASSLDRRGNTEAFF. CDR3 coding DNA: TGTGCCAGCAGTTTGGACCGTCGGGGGAACACTGAAGCTTTCTTT.